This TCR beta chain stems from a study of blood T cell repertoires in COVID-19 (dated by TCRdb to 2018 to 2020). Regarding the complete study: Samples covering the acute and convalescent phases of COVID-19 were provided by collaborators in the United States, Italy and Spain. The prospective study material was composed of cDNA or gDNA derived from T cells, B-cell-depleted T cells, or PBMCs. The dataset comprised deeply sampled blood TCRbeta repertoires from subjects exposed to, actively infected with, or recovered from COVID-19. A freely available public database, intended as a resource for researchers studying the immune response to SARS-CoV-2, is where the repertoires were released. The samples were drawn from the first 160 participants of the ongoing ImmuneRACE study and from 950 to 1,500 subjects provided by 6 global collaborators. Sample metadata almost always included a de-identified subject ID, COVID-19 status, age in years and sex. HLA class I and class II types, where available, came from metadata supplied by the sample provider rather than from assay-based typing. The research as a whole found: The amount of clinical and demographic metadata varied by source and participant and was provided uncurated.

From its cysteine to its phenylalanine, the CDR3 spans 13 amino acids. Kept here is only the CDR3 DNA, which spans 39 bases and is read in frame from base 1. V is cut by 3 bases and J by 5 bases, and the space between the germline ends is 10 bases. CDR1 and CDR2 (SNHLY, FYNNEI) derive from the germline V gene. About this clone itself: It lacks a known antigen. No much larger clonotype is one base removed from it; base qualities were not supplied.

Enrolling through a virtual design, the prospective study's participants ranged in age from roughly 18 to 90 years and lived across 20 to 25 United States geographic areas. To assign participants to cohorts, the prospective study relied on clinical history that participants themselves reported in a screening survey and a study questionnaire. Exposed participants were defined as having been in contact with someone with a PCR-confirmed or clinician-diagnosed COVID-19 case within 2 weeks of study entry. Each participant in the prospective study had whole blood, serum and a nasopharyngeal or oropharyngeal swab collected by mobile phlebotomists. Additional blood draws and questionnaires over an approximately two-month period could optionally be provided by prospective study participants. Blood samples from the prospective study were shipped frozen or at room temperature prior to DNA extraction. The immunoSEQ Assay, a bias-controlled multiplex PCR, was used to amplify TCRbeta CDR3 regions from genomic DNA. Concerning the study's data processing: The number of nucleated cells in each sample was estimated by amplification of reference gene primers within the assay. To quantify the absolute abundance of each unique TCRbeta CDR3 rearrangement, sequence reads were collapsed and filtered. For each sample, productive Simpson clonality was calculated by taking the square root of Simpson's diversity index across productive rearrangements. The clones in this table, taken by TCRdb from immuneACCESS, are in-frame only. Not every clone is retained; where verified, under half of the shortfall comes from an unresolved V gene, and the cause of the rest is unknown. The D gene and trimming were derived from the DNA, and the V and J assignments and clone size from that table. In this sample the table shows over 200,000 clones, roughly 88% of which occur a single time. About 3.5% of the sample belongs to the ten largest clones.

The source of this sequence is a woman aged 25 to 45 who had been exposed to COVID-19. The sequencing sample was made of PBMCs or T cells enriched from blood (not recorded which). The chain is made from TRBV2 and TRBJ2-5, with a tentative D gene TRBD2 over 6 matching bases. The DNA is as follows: TGTGCCAGCAGTGAGGTTGGGGGGGAGACCCAGTACTTC. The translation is CASSEVGGETQYF.